The 22 T cell receptor beta chains below were found in one sample sequenced in a study of identical twins. Each CDR3 protein is one row after TCRdb ran MiXCR on the 5' RACE reads. The sample has around 1.7 million distinct CDR3 sequences; around a third are singletons. The sequencing sample was made of cord blood. The receptors were sampled from a newborn girl in good health.

This clonotype was observed a handful of times. This chain links TRBV5-1 with TRBJ2-1, with D perhaps being TRBD1 or TRBD2 (5 bases each). Germline lookup yields CDR1 SGHRS and CDR2 YFSETQ. This CDR3 is 17 amino acids long. Trimming removed 4 bases at V and 0 bases at J, with 17 bases between. CDR3 region: CASSPRRAGSSYNEQFF. The CDR3 DNA reads TGCGCCAGCAGCCCCAGAAGGGCAGGGAGCTCCTACAATGAGCAGTTCTTC.

In this sample, this clonotype turned up a few times. The chain carries TRBV14 and TRBJ1-1; the D gene is possibly TRBD1 (6 bases). The CDR3 sequence is 18 residues long. Germline CDR1 is SGHDN and CDR2 is FVKESK. V gave up 0 bases and J gave up 3 bases, with 20 bases separating them. The CDR3 spells CASSQEPGHPPPDTEAFF. The DNA of the CDR3 is TGTGCCAGCAGCCAAGAACCGGGACACCCTCCGCCGGACACTGAAGCTTTCTTT.

The chain uses TRBV29-1 and TRBJ2-2; D is unclear. The germline V and J ends were trimmed by 5 bases and 4 bases, with 11 bases remaining between them. Germline V gene lookup returns CDR1 SQVTM and CDR2 ANQGSEA. The CDR3 covers 13 residues. Here the CDR3 DNA reads TGCAGCGTTAAACCCCGTGGCACCGGGGAGCTGTTTTTT. As protein: CSVKPRGTGELFF.

This clonotype occurred many times. This sequence joins TRBV20-1 and TRBJ2-1, with TRBD1 identical over 8 bases. Germline loops: CDR1 DFQATT, CDR2 SNEGSKA (reference sequence). The V gene end was trimmed by 3 bases and the J gene end by 7 bases; junction bases not matched to a gene: 5. This CDR3 is built from 13 residues. CDR3 in amino acids: CSARRTGTNEQFF. The CDR3 DNA sequence: TGCAGTGCTAGGAGGACAGGGACGAATGAGCAGTTCTTC.

This clonotype was counted only a few times. The DNA of the CDR3 is TGTGCCAGCAGCTTAGCTCAGGGGGAGCTGTTTTTT. As protein: CASSLAQGELFF. This chain links TRBV7-9 with TRBJ2-2; D is unresolved. Germline V gene data show CDR1 as SEHNR and CDR2 as FQNEAQ (reference sequence). This CDR3 comprises 12 residues. V gave up 0 bases and J gave up 8 bases, with 4 bases separating them.

This chain uses TRBV5-4 with TRBJ2-1; D is undetermined. The length of the CDR3 is 15 residues. Trimming took off 0 bases at V and 8 bases at J, with 15 bases between the two ends. Germline V gene sequence: CDR1 SGHNT, CDR2 YYREEE (reference sequence). The CDR3 protein is CASSLADGLKDEQFF. The CDR3 DNA sequence: TGTGCCAGCAGCTTGGCCGACGGGCTTAAGGATGAGCAGTTCTTC.

This clonotype was found a few times. The V and J genes are TRBV10-2 and TRBJ1-2, with a possible D match to TRBD1 (5 bases). Trimming took 0 bases from V and 8 from J, leaving 13 bases between them. This CDR3 is 14 amino acids long. Germline CDR1 is WSHSY and CDR2 is SAAADI. CDR3 loop: CASSESRTREGYTF. CDR3 nucleotides: TGCGCCAGCAGTGAGTCTAGGACAAGGGAAGGCTACACCTTC.

The chain's CDR3 is CASTHGGSAFF. The CDR3 DNA sequence: TGTGCCAGCACCCACGGGGGTTCGGCTTTCTTT. This chain connects TRBV6-2 or TRBV6-3 to TRBJ1-1; D possibly corresponds to TRBD1 (5 bases). Trimming removed 7 bases from V and 11 bases from J, with 14 bases in between. Germline lookup yields CDR1 MNHEY and CDR2 SVGEGT. The CDR3 contains 11 residues.

Comments on this clonotype: A read error may account for a junction end that differs from germline. As DNA, the CDR3 is TGCGCCGGCAGCCAGGACGGGGGTCCAGATACGCAGTATTTT. Translated, it gives CAGSQDGGPDTQYF. The chain couples TRBV4-1 to TRBJ2-3; D possibly corresponds to TRBD2 (6 bases). Germline V gene lookup returns CDR1 MGHRA and CDR2 YSYEKL. The CDR3 has 14 residues.

Points on this clonotype: Relative to the germline gene, one junction end is altered; a read error may explain this. The chain carries TRBV29-1 and TRBJ2-7; TRBD2 matches at 14 bases. The length of the CDR3 is 15 residues. Germline CDR1 and CDR2: SQVTM and ANQGSEA. The CDR3 DNA sequence: TGCAGCGTGGCCGGGACTAGCGGGGGATCCTGCGAGCAGTACTTC. As protein: CSVAGTSGGSCEQYF.

Details on this clonotype: A read error may be the cause here, since a much bigger clone is one base away. This chain joins TRBV6-5 and TRBJ2-7; 9 bases align to TRBD2. CDR3 size: 16 residues. Germline V gene data show CDR1 as MNHEY and CDR2 as SVGAGI. Trimming removed 6 bases from V and 7 bases from J; junction bases left unmatched: 16. This CDR3 is CASRPIAGAGGNEQYF. The DNA for the CDR3 is TGTGCCAGCAGGCCTATAGCGGGAGCCGGCGGTAATGAGCAGTACTTC.

This rearrangement joins TRBV4-1 to TRBJ1-5; the match to TRBD1 covers 9 bases. Looked up from germline, CDR1 is MGHRA and CDR2 is YSYEKL. The CDR3 runs 16 residues. V lost 1 base, J lost 4 bases, and 5 bases stayed unmatched. The CDR3 coding sequence is TGCGCCAGCAGCCAAGCTCCGGGACAGGGAAATCAGCCCCAGCATTTT. It encodes CASSQAPGQGNQPQHF.

The chain carries TRBV5-1 and TRBJ2-1, with 8 bases fitting TRBD2. The V and J ends lost 4 bases and 8 bases, in that order; junction bases with no gene match: 5. Germline V lookup: CDR1 SGHRS, CDR2 YFSETQ. The CDR3 sequence is 13 residues long. CDR3 in amino acids: CASSRAGEHEQFF. The CDR3 bases are TGCGCCAGCAGCAGAGCGGGAGAACATGAGCAGTTCTTC.

There are a few counts of this clonotype. The J gene is TRBJ1-5, the V gene TRBV9; D is perhaps TRBD1 (6 bases). The CDR3 contains 14 residues. Trimming took off 10 bases at V and 6 bases at J, with 20 bases between the two ends. Germline CDR1 is SGDLS and CDR2 is YYNGEE. The chain's CDR3 is CALLPRQAVQPQHF. In DNA form, the CDR3 reads TGTGCCCTCCTACCCAGACAGGCGGTTCAGCCCCAGCATTTT.

This chain uses TRBV5-1 with TRBJ2-2; D uncertain. V lost 0 bases and J 4 bases, leaving 10 bases between the germline ends. Germline CDR1 reads SGHRS; CDR2 reads YFSETQ. The CDR3 is 15 amino acids. Here the CDR3 reads CASSLVGLFTGELFF. For the CDR3, the DNA is TGCGCCAGCAGCTTGGTTGGTCTGTTCACCGGGGAGCTGTTTTTT.

This clonotype has more than one count but fewer than ten. V usage is TRBV5-1 and J usage is TRBJ2-3; 11 bases agree with TRBD2. The CDR3 consists of 17 residues. Germline V lookup: CDR1 SGHRS, CDR2 YFSETQ. The trim removed 2 bases at V and 2 bases at J, leaving 7 bases unmatched. CDR3 nucleotide sequence: TGCGCCAGCAGCTTCGAGGGACTAGCGGAGTACACAGATACGCAGTATTTT. It is translated as CASSFEGLAEYTDTQYF.

The chain combines TRBV3-1 with TRBJ2-1; D is undetermined. V was pared by 1 base and J by 0 bases, with 7 bases between. The germline V gene encodes CDR1 LGHDT and CDR2 YNNKEL (reference sequence). The CDR3 spans 15 residues. CDR3 sequence (DNA): TGTGCCAGCAGCCAAGCGGTGGGCTCCTACAATGAGCAGTTCTTC. It encodes CASSQAVGSYNEQFF.

The table lists this clonotype with a few counts. The rearrangement links TRBV4-2 to TRBJ1-1, with D unresolved. The length of the CDR3 is 15 residues. V lost 1 base and J 3 bases, leaving 12 bases between the germline ends. The germline CDR1 and CDR2 sequences are LGHNA and YNFKEQ. The CDR3 reads CASSQGSALDTEAFF. The CDR3 DNA sequence: TGTGCCAGCAGCCAAGGTTCAGCTTTAGACACTGAAGCTTTCTTT.

J is TRBJ2-7 and V is TRBV6-5; 7 bases are a match to TRBD1. Germline V lookup: CDR1 MNHEY, CDR2 SVGAGI. V was pared by 6 bases and J by 0 bases, with 8 bases of the junction left unmatched. The CDR3 is 15 amino acids. The CDR3 protein is CASRSGTAYSYEQYF. CDR3 sequence (DNA): TGTGCCAGCAGATCCGGGACAGCGTACTCCTACGAGCAGTACTTC.

This clonotype showed up many times. Sequence at one end of the junction differs from germline and may be a read error. The genes are TRBV5-1 and TRBJ2-1; D might be TRBD2 (6 bases). This CDR3 contains 16 residues. Germline V lookup: CDR1 SGHRS, CDR2 YFSETQ. This CDR3 reads CASSLAAGSSYNEQFF. In DNA form, the CDR3 reads TGTGCCAGCAGCTTAGCGGCGGGGAGCTCCTACAATGAGCAGTTCTTC.

This clonotype was seen a handful of times. The V and J genes are TRBV20-1 and TRBJ2-7; the D gene is possibly TRBD1 (6 bases). The V end lost 5 bases, the J end lost 2 bases, and 10 bases lay between the germline ends. The CDR3 has 12 residues. Germline CDR1 DFQATT, CDR2 SNEGSKA (reference sequence). In nucleotides, the CDR3 is TGCAGTGCTGGGGACATGACCTACGAGCAGTACTTC. Translating gives CSAGDMTYEQYF.

This clonotype has a count of ten or more. The junction shows a germline mismatch at one end, possibly a read error. V and J are TRBV5-1 and TRBJ2-3; D is possibly TRBD1 or TRBD2 (6 bases each). CDR1 is SGHRS, CDR2 YFSETQ, per germline. This CDR3 spans 13 amino acids. CDR3 protein: CASSWRGTDTQYF. In DNA form, the CDR3 reads TGTGCCAGCAGCTGGAGGGGGACAGATACGCAGTATTTT.